These T cell receptor beta chains were read from a single sample in a study of T cell responses to AZD1222 COVID-19 vaccine. Using immunoSEQ multiplex PCR, the repertoire was profiled, and TCRdb retains in-frame clones only, with some absent. The sample has about 99,000 clones, approximately 92% seen once. The specimen comprised peripheral blood, sampled on day 0 of AZD1222 vaccination. These receptors all come from an adult in good health. Both conserved end residues are part of each CDR3. A D gene is named only where the DNA matches it firmly. Clone size is given for some rows only: seen once, a few or many times, or a class if the clone is expanded.

clone_size j_call d_call v_call cdr3_aa cdr3_nt
- TRBJ1-3 - TRBV9 CASSVDWTRRNTIYF TGTGCCAGCAGCGTAGATTGGACACGGAGAAACACCATATATTTT
- TRBJ2-5 TRBD2 TRBV19 CASRRRGDPQETQYF TGTGCCAGTAGGAGGCGGGGGGACCCCCAAGAGACCCAGTACTTC
- TRBJ2-2 TRBD1 TRBV7-8 CASTQARDRGSGELFF TGTGCCAGCACCCAAGCCCGGGACAGGGGCAGCGGGGAGCTGTTTTTT
once TRBJ1-1 TRBD1 TRBV12-5 CASGIIQGASTEAFF TGTGCTAGTGGGATCATACAGGGGGCGAGTACTGAAGCTTTCTTT
- TRBJ1-5 - TRBV7-8 CASSRGQYQPQHF TGTGCCAGCAGCCGCGGACAGTATCAGCCCCAGCATTTT
once TRBJ1-5 - TRBV2 CASSEATPGRSNQPQHF TGTGCCAGCAGTGAAGCCACCCCCGGGCGTAGCAATCAGCCCCAGCATTTT
- TRBJ2-1 - TRBV9 CASSVILGEQFF TGTGCCAGCAGCGTAATACTGGGTGAGCAGTTCTTC
- TRBJ2-1 - TRBV11-2 CASSLGPFPSYNEQFF TGTGCCAGCAGCTTAGGACCCTTTCCCTCCTACAATGAGCAGTTCTTC
- TRBJ1-1 - TRBV6-6 CASSYSRGMGTEAFF TGTGCCAGCAGTTACTCGAGGGGCATGGGCACTGAAGCTTTCTTT
- TRBJ1-1 - TRBV6-5 CASSSDVRYTEAFF TGTGCCAGCAGCTCCGACGTGAGGTACACTGAAGCTTTCTTT
- TRBJ1-1 TRBD1 TRBV9 CASSSGGWGNTEAFF TGTGCCAGCAGCTCAGGGGGTTGGGGGAACACTGAAGCTTTCTTT
- TRBJ1-5 - TRBV5-6 CASSPGRYSNQPQHF TGTGCCAGCAGCCCAGGACGGTATAGCAATCAGCCCCAGCATTTT
- TRBJ2-1 TRBD1 TRBV10-3 CAISEPGQPSYNEQFF TGTGCCATCAGTGAGCCGGGACAGCCTTCCTACAATGAGCAGTTCTTC